Following are 25 T cell receptor beta chains from one sample sequenced in a study of blood T cell repertoires in COVID-19. The repertoire was sequenced with immunoSEQ multiplex PCR; TCRdb's copy has only in-frame clones and lacks some. The table records hundreds of thousands of clones, approximately 90% of them present only once. The sample comprised peripheral blood. The source of these receptors is a woman aged 25 to 39 with acute or convalescent COVID-19.

This chain uses TRBV12-3 or TRBV12-4 with TRBJ1-1; maybe TRBD1 (6 bases). This CDR3 contains 13 residues. V lost 2 bases and J 10 bases, leaving 14 bases between the germline ends. DNA for the CDR3: TGTGCCAGCAGTTTAACAGGGATTAGAAGAGCTTTCTTT. Translation gives CASSLTGIRRAFF.

This rearrangement joins TRBV6-6 to TRBJ2-6; unclear D gene. V dropped 5 bases and J dropped 4 bases, with 12 bases sitting between them. CDR1 and CDR2 from the germline V gene are MNHNY and SVGAGI (reference sequence). This CDR3 comprises 15 residues. CDR3 nucleotide sequence: TGTGCCAGCAGTCACGCGACCGGGGGGGCCAACGTCCTGACTTTC. This encodes CASSHATGGANVLTF.

V gene TRBV13 combines with J gene TRBJ2-7; D is perhaps TRBD1 (5 bases). V dropped 0 bases and J dropped 5 bases, with 11 bases sitting between them. This CDR3 spans 14 amino acids. Germline CDR1 is PRHDT and CDR2 is FYEKMQ (reference sequence). CDR3 sequence: CASSLGQAKNEQYF. Written as DNA, the CDR3 is TGTGCCAGCAGCTTAGGACAGGCCAAGAACGAGCAGTACTTC.

The chain joins TRBV15 to TRBJ2-7; D is perhaps TRBD2 (5 bases). The length of the CDR3 is 12 residues. CDR1 is LNHNV and CDR2 is YYDKDF in the germline V gene (reference sequence). V shed 5 bases and J shed 6 bases, with 11 bases lying between them. Written as DNA, the CDR3 is TGTGCCACCAGCGTGGGTCGGGGCGAGCAGTACTTC. It specifies CATSVGRGEQYF.

The chain is built from TRBV5-4 and TRBJ2-3; 12 positions agree with TRBD2. The junction had 7 bases not matched to a gene; V was cut back by 0 bases and J by 8 bases. The CDR3 length is 16 residues. Per the germline V gene, CDR1 is SGHNT and CDR2 is YYREEE (reference sequence). The CDR3 DNA sequence: TGTGCCAGCAGCTTGGCGGGTTCTAGCGGGGGGGCTACGCAGTATTTT. Its protein product is CASSLAGSSGGATQYF.

This CDR3 is CASIKGTGRRNTEAFF. DNA for the CDR3: TGTGCCAGCATCAAGGGGACAGGCCGGCGGAACACTGAAGCTTTCTTT. This rearrangement joins TRBV11-1 to TRBJ1-1; 8 nucleotides agree with TRBD1. CDR3 length: 16 amino acids. J lost 1 base, V lost 7 bases, and 11 bases had no gene match. Germline V lookup: CDR1 SGHAT, CDR2 FQDESV (reference sequence).

The rearrangement joins TRBV5-1 to TRBJ1-1, with D tentatively TRBD1 (5 bases). The CDR3 is 12 residues long. CDR1 and CDR2 (germline): SGHRS, YFSETQ. Deletions cut 0 bases from V and 9 bases from J, with 9 bases between. The CDR3 DNA sequence: TGCGCCAGCAGCTTGGAGGGGATCCAAGCTTTCTTT. It codes for CASSLEGIQAFF.

V usage is TRBV15 and J usage is TRBJ2-7; D is unresolved. The length of the CDR3 is 14 residues. V shed 1 base and J shed 0 bases, with 7 bases lying between them. Germline values: CDR1 LNHNV, CDR2 YYDKDF (reference sequence). The CDR3 here is CATSRGSSSYEQYF. Written as DNA, the CDR3 is TGTGCCACCAGCAGAGGGTCTAGCTCCTACGAGCAGTACTTC.

The V call is TRBV2, the J call TRBJ1-4; 11 bases agree with TRBD1. CDR3 length: 15 residues. CDR1 is SNHLY, CDR2 FYNNEI, per germline. V gave up 6 bases and J gave up 5 bases; unmatched junction bases: 5. The CDR3 loop is CASRGRDRGNEKLFF. CDR3 bases: TGTGCCAGCAGAGGAAGGGACAGGGGGAATGAAAAACTGTTTTTT.

This chain connects TRBV27 to TRBJ1-2, with D possibly being TRBD1 (5 bases). V shed 0 bases and J shed 7 bases, with 9 bases lying between them. Germline loops: CDR1 MNHEY, CDR2 SMNVEV (reference sequence). This CDR3 is 13 amino acids long. DNA for the CDR3: TGTGCCAGCAGTTTATCGGCAGGGTCTGGCTACACCTTC. Translation gives CASSLSAGSGYTF.

The chain is built from TRBV9 and TRBJ2-3, with 10 bases lining up with TRBD2. CDR3 length: 16 amino acids. Germline CDR1 SGDLS, CDR2 YYNGEE. The V and J ends lost 4 bases and 3 bases, in that order; junction bases with no gene match: 8. CDR3 in DNA: TGTGCCAGCAGCCAACGGACTAGCGGCCCTACAGATACGCAGTATTTT. Encoded protein: CASSQRTSGPTDTQYF.

The rearrangement uses TRBV6-9 and TRBJ2-3; TRBD2 is a possible D gene (6 bases). The CDR3 loop spans 11 amino acids. Trimming took off 10 bases at V and 5 bases at J, with 10 bases between the two ends. The V gene's germline CDR1 is MNHGY and CDR2 SVAAGI. The CDR3 region has the DNA TGTGCCACGCCAGCGGGAGATACGCAGTATTTT. Its translation: CATPAGDTQYF.

This clone appeared once. The chain combines TRBV6-5 with TRBJ2-2, with D possibly TRBD1 on 5 matching bases. This CDR3 is 15 amino acids long. V lost 8 bases to trimming and J lost 0 bases, with 13 bases between them. Germline V lookup: CDR1 MNHEY, CDR2 SVGAGI. Here the CDR3 reads CASGREGANTGELFF. Written as DNA, the CDR3 is TGTGCCAGCGGCAGGGAAGGGGCGAACACCGGGGAGCTGTTTTTT.

The CDR3 here is CSSCEDMRDYEQYF. The CDR3 DNA follows: TGCAGCTCCTGTGAGGATATGAGGGACTACGAGCAGTACTTC. The rearrangement uses TRBV29-1 and TRBJ2-5; weak D call: TRBD2 (5 bases). The J call may not be correct, given that the DNA end is closer to TRBJ2-7. The CDR3 covers 14 residues. Germline V CDR1 and CDR2: SQVTM, ANQGSEA.

This clone was counted a single time. V usage is TRBV7-5 and J usage is TRBJ2-7; the listed D gene, TRBD1, was not tested against the DNA. TRBV7-5 is a recognized pseudogene. This CDR3 comprises 15 residues. The CDR3 DNA reads as TGTGTCAGAAGGCACGACGGGACAGTTGGCTACGAGCAGTACTTC. Protein sequence: CVRRHDGTVGYEQYF.

The CDR3 bases are TGTGCCAGCAGTTACACCAGCGGGGGACTGATCTACGAGCAGTACTTC. Translating gives CASSYTSGGLIYEQYF. The chain recombines TRBV6-2 or TRBV6-3 with TRBJ2-7; TRBD2 matches 8 bases. The CDR3 is made up of 16 amino acids. Germline CDR1 reads MNHEY; CDR2 reads SVGEGT. Trimming at V came to 2 bases and at J to 3 bases, leaving 9 bases not matched to a gene.

The chain links TRBV19 to TRBJ1-2, with 7 nucleotides matching TRBD1. V lost 5 bases and J lost 3; bases outside the gene matches: 6. CDR3 length: 14 amino acids. Germline V gene lookup returns CDR1 LNHDA and CDR2 SQIVND (reference sequence). Written as DNA, the CDR3 is TGTGCCAGTAGTTCCGGGACAGTCGACTATGGCTACACCTTC. This sequence encodes CASSSGTVDYGYTF.

The gene calls are TRBV6-2 or TRBV6-3 and TRBJ1-6, with D perhaps TRBD1 (6 bases). The germline gives CDR1 MNHEY, CDR2 SVGEGT. Deletions cut 6 bases from V and 10 bases from J, with 13 bases between. The CDR3 is made up of 13 amino acids. CDR3 protein: CASSPQGNSPLHF. DNA for the CDR3: TGTGCCAGCAGCCCCCAGGGGAACTCACCCCTCCACTTT.

The chain recombines TRBV9 with TRBJ2-1, with a possible D match to TRBD1 (5 bases). The CDR3 extends over 16 amino acids. In germline, CDR1 is SGDLS, CDR2 YYNGEE. V was pared by 4 bases and J by 9 bases, with 23 bases between. The CDR3, as DNA: TGTGCCAGCAGCCCCCAAGGCAGGGCTCTTGTCGGTGAGCAGTTCTTC. Translation gives CASSPQGRALVGEQFF.

This clone appeared a single time. The chain links TRBV19 to TRBJ2-3; possible D gene TRBD2, 5 bases. The CDR3 is 16 amino acids. Trimming left V 10 bases short and J 3 bases short, with 23 bases between. Germline V gene lookup returns CDR1 LNHDA and CDR2 SQIVND (reference sequence). The CDR3 spells CATQMIPGSTTDTQYF. The CDR3 DNA sequence: TGTGCCACCCAAATGATCCCGGGATCAACAACAGATACGCAGTATTTT. The entire variable domain, with the rest obtained from reference TRBV19 and TRBJ2-3, is as follows: DGGITQSPKYLFRKEGQNVTLSCEQNLNHDAMYWYRQDPGQGLRLIYYSQIVNDFQKGDIAEGYSVSREKKESFPLTVTSAQKNPTAFYLCATQMIPGSTTDTQYFGPGTRLTVL.

The sample holds one count of this clone. This chain joins TRBV3-1 (or the pseudogene TRBV3-2) and TRBJ1-5, with D uncertain. Between the trimmed V and J ends, which lost 1 base and 8 bases, there was a span of 12 bases. The CDR3 spans 14 residues. The germline gives CDR1 LGHDT, CDR2 YNNKEL (reference sequence). The CDR3 DNA reads as TGTGCCAGCAGCCAAGGAGCAGCGCCTAAGCCCCAGCATTTT. Amino acid sequence: CASSQGAAPKPQHF.

In this sample, this clone turned up once. The chain has TRBV7-8 and TRBJ2-3; 16 positions agree with TRBD2. The germline V gene encodes CDR1 SGHVS and CDR2 FQNEAQ. The CDR3 has 18 amino acids. The V and J ends lost 5 bases and 3 bases, in that order; junction bases with no gene match: 8. The CDR3 DNA sequence: TGTGCCAGCAGCCACCCGGGACTAGCGGGGGGGATTACAGATACGCAGTATTTT. It specifies CASSHPGLAGGITDTQYF.

The J gene is TRBJ2-1, the V gene TRBV3-1 (or the pseudogene TRBV3-2); 8 bases agree with TRBD1. Germline CDR1 and CDR2: LGHDT and YNNKEL (reference sequence). V shed 2 bases, J shed 3 bases, and the junction held 6 bases outside the gene matches. The CDR3 consists of 16 residues. The CDR3: CASSQHTGGSYNEQFF. The CDR3 DNA follows: TGTGCCAGCAGCCAACATACAGGGGGGAGCTACAATGAGCAGTTCTTC.

Worth noting for this clone: Different DNA sequences within this sample yield the same CDR3. The chain carries TRBV12-3 or TRBV12-4 and TRBJ2-5; D unresolved. This CDR3 is 12 amino acids long. Trimming shortened V by 5 bases and J by 4 bases, and 8 bases separated the two germline ends. The CDR3 sequence is CASSPPGETQYF. The CDR3 nucleotides are TGTGCCAGCAGTCCTCCGGGAGAGACCCAGTACTTC.

The V gene is TRBV28, the J gene TRBJ1-4; 9 positions match TRBD1. Germline V gene lookup returns CDR1 MDHEN and CDR2 SYDVKM. V was clipped by 5 bases and J by 8 bases; unmatched bases: 6. This CDR3 has 14 residues. The CDR3 region is CASSRTGDVEKLFF. The CDR3 DNA reads as TGTGCCAGCAGTAGGACAGGGGATGTCGAAAAACTGTTTTTT.